The clone carrying this T cell receptor (beta chain) occurred a few times. Its antigen is unidentified. Synthesis of TCR cDNA relied on 5'RACE template switching, which attached a universal primer site and UMIs. TCRdb analysed the 5' RACE reads with MiXCR anew, one entry per CDR3 protein. In the table there are 610,000 or so distinct CDR3 sequences, 9% to 15% of which are singletons. This sample was taken from a study of T cells after yellow fever vaccination. For the study at large: Low-cell-number fractions were prepared with SMART-Seq v4 Ultra Low Input.

The CDR3 sequence is 16 residues long. Between the trimmed V and J ends, which lost 0 bases and 0 bases, there was a span of 11 bases. Germline lookup yields CDR1 SGHKS and CDR2 YYEKEE (reference sequence). Study results and caveats: The secondary response was weaker but peaked faster, day 5 versus 15. Overlap between CD4 and CD8 compartments was detected for a small share of clonotypes.

The chain links TRBV5-5 to TRBJ2-3; possible D gene TRBD2, 6 bases. The sequence came from a man aged 30-40 years who received the YFV17D yellow fever vaccine. This sample comprised PBMCs, obtained on the day of the yellow fever booster vaccination. This chain's CDR3 is CASSLGRRGSTDTQYF. The CDR3 DNA is TGTGCCAGCAGCTTGGGCAGGCGGGGAAGCACAGATACGCAGTATTTT.